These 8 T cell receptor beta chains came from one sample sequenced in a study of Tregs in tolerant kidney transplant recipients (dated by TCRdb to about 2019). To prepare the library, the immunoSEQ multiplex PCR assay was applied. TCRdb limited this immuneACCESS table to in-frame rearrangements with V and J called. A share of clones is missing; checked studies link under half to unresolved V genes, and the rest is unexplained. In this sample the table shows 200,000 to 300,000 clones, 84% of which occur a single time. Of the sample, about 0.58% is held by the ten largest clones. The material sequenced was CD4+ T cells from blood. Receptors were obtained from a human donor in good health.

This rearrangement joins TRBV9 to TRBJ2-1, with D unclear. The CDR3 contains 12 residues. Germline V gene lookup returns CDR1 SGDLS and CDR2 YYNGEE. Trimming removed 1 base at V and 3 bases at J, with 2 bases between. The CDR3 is CASSVYYNEQFF. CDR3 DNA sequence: TGTGCCAGCAGCGTATACTACAATGAGCAGTTCTTC. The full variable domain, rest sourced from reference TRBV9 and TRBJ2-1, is DSGVTQTPKHLITATGQRVTLRCSPRSGDLSVYWYQQSLDQGLQFLIQYYNGEERAKGNILERFSAQQFPDLHSELNLSSLELGDSALYFCASSVYYNEQFFGPGTRLTVL.

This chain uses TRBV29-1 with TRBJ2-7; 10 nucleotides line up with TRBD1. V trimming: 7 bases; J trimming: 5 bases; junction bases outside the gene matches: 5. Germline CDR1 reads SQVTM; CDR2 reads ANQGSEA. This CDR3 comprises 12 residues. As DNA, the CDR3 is TGCAGCGCCTGGGACAGGGGTAACGAGCAGTACTTC. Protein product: CSAWDRGNEQYF.

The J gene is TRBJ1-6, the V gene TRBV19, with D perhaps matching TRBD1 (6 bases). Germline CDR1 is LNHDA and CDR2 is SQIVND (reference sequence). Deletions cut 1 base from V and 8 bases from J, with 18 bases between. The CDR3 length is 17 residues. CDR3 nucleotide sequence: TGTGCCAGTAGTATAGCCCCCCAGGGGAGCGCATATTCACCCCTCCACTTT. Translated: CASSIAPQGSAYSPLHF. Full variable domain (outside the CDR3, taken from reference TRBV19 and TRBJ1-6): DGGITQSPKYLFRKEGQNVTLSCEQNLNHDAMYWYRQDPGQGLRLIYYSQIVNDFQKGDIAEGYSVSREKKESFPLTVTSAQKNPTAFYLCASSIAPQGSAYSPLHFGNGTRLTVT.

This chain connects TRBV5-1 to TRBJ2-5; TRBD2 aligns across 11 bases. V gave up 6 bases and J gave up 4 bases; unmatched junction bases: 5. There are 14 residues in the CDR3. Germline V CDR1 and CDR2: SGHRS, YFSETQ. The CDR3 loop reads CASKSSGGAETQYF. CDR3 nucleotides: TGCGCCAGCAAGAGTAGCGGGGGGGCAGAGACCCAGTACTTC.

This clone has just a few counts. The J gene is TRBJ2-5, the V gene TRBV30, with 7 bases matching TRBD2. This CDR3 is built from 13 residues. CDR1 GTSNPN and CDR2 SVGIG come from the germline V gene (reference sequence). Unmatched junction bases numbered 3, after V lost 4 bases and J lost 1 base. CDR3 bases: TGTGCCTGGACTCGGACTAGCCAAGAGACCCAGTACTTC. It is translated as CAWTRTSQETQYF.

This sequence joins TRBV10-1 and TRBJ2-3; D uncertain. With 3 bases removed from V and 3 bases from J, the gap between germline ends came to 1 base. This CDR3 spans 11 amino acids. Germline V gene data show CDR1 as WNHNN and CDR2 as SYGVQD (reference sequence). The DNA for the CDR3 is TGCGCCAGCAGTGAAACAGATACGCAGTATTTT. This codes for CASSETDTQYF.

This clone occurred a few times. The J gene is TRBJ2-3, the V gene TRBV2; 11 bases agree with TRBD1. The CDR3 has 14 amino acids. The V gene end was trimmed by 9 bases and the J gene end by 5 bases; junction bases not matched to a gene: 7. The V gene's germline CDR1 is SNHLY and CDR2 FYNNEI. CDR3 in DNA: TGTGCCAGTCAAAGGGACAGGGGGAGAGATACGCAGTATTTT. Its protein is CASQRDRGRDTQYF.

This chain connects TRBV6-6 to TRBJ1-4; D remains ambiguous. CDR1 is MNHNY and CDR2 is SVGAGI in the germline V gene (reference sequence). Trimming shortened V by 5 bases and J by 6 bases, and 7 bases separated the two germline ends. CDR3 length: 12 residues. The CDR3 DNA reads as TGTGCCAGCAGTCTCCGACATGAAAAACTGTTTTTT. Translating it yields CASSLRHEKLFF.